A single sample gave rise to the 24 T cell receptor beta chains below, sequenced in a study of T cell responses to AZD1222 COVID-19 vaccine. Using immunoSEQ multiplex PCR, the repertoire was profiled, and TCRdb retains in-frame clones only, with some absent. Of tens of thousands of clones in the sample, 88% were seen once. Sample: peripheral blood, taken on day 0 of AZD1222 vaccination. Every receptor here comes from an adult in good health.

This clone was detected once. The chain is built from TRBV6-5 and TRBJ1-2; D remains unclear. Per germline, CDR1 MNHEY and CDR2 SVGAGI. Trimming removed 6 bases from V and 6 bases from J, with 14 bases in between. There are 13 residues in the CDR3. CDR3: CASREALEDGYTF. The DNA of the CDR3 is TGTGCCAGCAGGGAGGCACTAGAGGATGGCTACACCTTC.

In its sample, this clone was seen a few times. DNA for the CDR3: TGTGCCAGCAGCTTTTCGGGGCTAAATACGCAGTATTTT. Its translation: CASSFSGLNTQYF. The chain couples TRBV6-2 or TRBV6-3 to TRBJ2-3; D possibly matches TRBD1 or TRBD2 (5 bases each). The germline V gene encodes CDR1 MNHEY and CDR2 SVGEGT. This CDR3 spans 13 amino acids. Trimming shortened V by 6 bases and J by 7 bases, and 14 bases separated the two germline ends.

The rearrangement joins TRBV19 to TRBJ1-2; a possible D gene is TRBD1 (5 bases). V lost 7 bases and J 4 bases, leaving 16 bases between the germline ends. The germline CDR1 and CDR2 sequences are LNHDA and SQIVND (reference sequence). The CDR3 has 14 amino acids. The CDR3, as DNA: TGTGCCAGTACCCACGGGGCCTCAGTCTATGGCTACACCTTC. Amino acid sequence: CASTHGASVYGYTF.

The chain has TRBV18 and TRBJ2-3; D might be TRBD1 (6 bases). The CDR3 covers 16 residues. Trimming shortened V by 2 bases and J by 0 bases, and 12 bases separated the two germline ends. Germline assignment: CDR1 KGHSH and CDR2 LQKENI. CDR3 in DNA: TGTGCCAGCTCACCAAAGGCAGGGGATAGCACAGATACGCAGTATTTT. The encoded protein is CASSPKAGDSTDTQYF.

To note about this clone: Other DNA sequences from this sample encode an identical CDR3 as well. This chain joins TRBV19 and TRBJ1-1, with D unresolved. Between the trimmed V and J ends, which lost 6 bases and 0 bases, there was a span of 8 bases. Per germline, CDR1 LNHDA and CDR2 SQIVND (reference sequence). This CDR3 is built from 13 residues. As DNA, the CDR3 is TGTGCCAGTAGATCGACGGTGAACACTGAAGCTTTCTTT. It codes for CASRSTVNTEAFF.

The chain employs TRBV4-1 and TRBJ2-7; 7 nucleotides align to TRBD2. The germline CDR1 and CDR2 sequences are MGHRA and YSYEKL. The V segment lost 0 bases and the J segment 2 bases; nucleotides outside the gene matches: 10. The CDR3 extends over 17 amino acids. The CDR3 sequence is CASSQDPLAADPYEQYF. In DNA, the CDR3 is TGCGCCAGCAGCCAAGACCCGCTAGCGGCGGATCCCTACGAGCAGTACTTC.

The chain uses TRBV6-2 or TRBV6-3 and TRBJ2-5; D possibly uses TRBD1 or TRBD2 (6 bases each). Deletions cut 0 bases from V and 5 bases from J, with 13 bases between. The CDR3 consists of 15 residues. Germline CDR1 reads MNHEY; CDR2 reads SVGEGT. CDR3 loop: CASSYSVTGGETQYF. As DNA, the CDR3 is TGTGCCAGCAGTTACTCGGTGACAGGAGGGGAGACCCAGTACTTC.

V gene TRBV7-2 combines with J gene TRBJ2-7, with 10 bases that match TRBD2. The CDR3 spans 14 residues. In germline, CDR1 is SGHTA, CDR2 FQGNSA. The trim removed 5 bases at V and 3 bases at J, leaving 4 bases unmatched. The CDR3 nucleotides read TGTGCCAGCAGCCCCCGACTAGCGGGCTACGAGCAGTACTTC. This sequence encodes CASSPRLAGYEQYF.

CDR3 coding DNA: TGTGCCAGCAGCTCACAGGGTCCCGGGGAGCTGTTTTTT. Translated: CASSSQGPGELFF. V is TRBV7-3 and J is TRBJ2-2; D possibly corresponds to TRBD1 (6 bases). Trimming took off 4 bases at V and 6 bases at J, with 9 bases between the two ends. CDR3 length: 13 amino acids. Germline V gene sequence: CDR1 SGHTA, CDR2 FQGTGA.

The chain joins TRBV6-1 to TRBJ2-7; D uncertain. Trimming left V 1 base short and J 0 bases short, with 13 bases between. CDR1 MNHNS and CDR2 SASEGT come from the germline V gene. The CDR3 sequence is 16 residues long. CDR3 in amino acids: CASSEEGSIFSYEQYF. CDR3 sequence (DNA): TGTGCCAGCAGTGAAGAAGGGTCGATTTTCTCCTACGAGCAGTACTTC.

The chain couples TRBV5-6 to TRBJ2-7; D is tentatively TRBD1 or TRBD2 (5 bases each). The V end was cut by 6 bases, the J end by 3 bases, with 13 bases between. This CDR3 contains 13 residues. CDR1 is SGHDT and CDR2 is YYEEEE in the germline V gene. CDR3 sequence: CASTGALLYEQYF. DNA for the CDR3: TGTGCCAGCACCGGGGCCCTCCTCTACGAGCAGTACTTC.

The rearrangement joins TRBV12-3 or TRBV12-4 to TRBJ2-3, with D unclear. Trimming cost V 2 bases and J 0 bases, with 3 bases left between them. This CDR3 is built from 13 residues. The CDR3 reads CASSLPSTDTQYF. DNA of the CDR3: TGTGCCAGCAGTTTACCTAGCACAGATACGCAGTATTTT.

The rearrangement links TRBV2 to TRBJ1-5; 7 nucleotides match TRBD1. Germline V gene data show CDR1 as SNHLY and CDR2 as FYNNEI. The trim removed 5 bases at V and 8 bases at J, leaving 3 bases unmatched. CDR3 length equals 12 residues. DNA for the CDR3: TGTGCCAGCAGTCTACAGGGGAAGCCCCAGCATTTT. Its protein product is CASSLQGKPQHF.

Of note for this clone: It is unclear where the CDR3 begins or ends on the DNA, so no DNA is shown, and the CDR3 is as TCRdb lists it. CDR3 loop: CASSSSISPLHF. The V call is TRBV28, the J call TRBJ1-6. The CDR3 spans 12 amino acids, including both terminal residues. Germline V gene data show CDR1 as MDHEN and CDR2 as SYDVKM.

The chain carries TRBV2 and TRBJ1-5; the D gene is possibly TRBD1 (5 bases). The V end lost 4 bases, the J end lost 7 bases, and 17 bases lay between the germline ends. Germline V gene lookup returns CDR1 SNHLY and CDR2 FYNNEI. The length of the CDR3 is 15 residues. CDR3 region: CASSGTRGARQPQHF. The CDR3 nucleotides are TGTGCCAGCAGTGGGACGAGGGGCGCAAGACAGCCCCAGCATTTT.

The rearrangement links TRBV18 to TRBJ1-4; TRBD1 might be the D (6 bases). The ends were cut back, 3 bases at V and 2 bases at J, with 13 bases in the middle. Germline CDR1 is KGHSH and CDR2 is LQKENI. The CDR3 length is 16 residues. CDR3 nucleotide sequence: TGTGCCAGCTCACCCACCCGACAGGCCACTAATGAAAAACTGTTTTTT. Amino acids: CASSPTRQATNEKLFF.

This rearrangement joins TRBV24-1 to TRBJ1-5; D possibly corresponds to TRBD1 (6 bases). This CDR3 has 13 amino acids. Germline lookup yields CDR1 KGHDR and CDR2 SFDVKD. V shed 1 base and J shed 7 bases, with 7 bases lying between them. CDR3 sequence reads: CATSDFRGQPQHF. The CDR3 nucleotides are TGTGCCACCAGTGATTTCAGGGGCCAGCCCCAGCATTTT.

The rearrangement links TRBV5-8 to TRBJ2-7, with 12 bases lining up with TRBD2. The CDR3 sequence is 16 residues long. The junction had 4 bases not matched to a gene; V was cut back by 1 base and J by 2 bases. CDR1 is SGHTS and CDR2 is YDEGEE in the germline V gene. CDR3 protein: CASSLNGLAGPYEQYF. The CDR3 bases are TGTGCCAGCAGCTTGAACGGACTAGCGGGACCCTACGAGCAGTACTTC.

This chain joins TRBV5-1 and TRBJ2-3; the D gene is possibly TRBD1 (6 bases). Trimming pared 2 bases from V and 0 bases from J, leaving 10 bases between. There are 15 residues in the CDR3. Germline V gene sequence: CDR1 SGHRS, CDR2 YFSETQ. The CDR3 nucleotides are TGCGCCAGCAGCTTAGACAGGCATAGCACAGATACGCAGTATTTT. It specifies CASSLDRHSTDTQYF. Based on the CDR3 plus reference TRBV5-1 and TRBJ2-3, the full variable domain is KAGVTQTPRYLIKTRGQQVTLSCSPISGHRSVSWYQQTPGQGLQFLFEYFSETQRNKGNFPGRFSGRQFSNSRSEMNVSTLELGDSALYLCASSLDRHSTDTQYFGPGTRLTVL.

The chain recombines TRBV29-1 with TRBJ2-3; a weak D match, TRBD2 (5 bases). The V end was cut by 4 bases, the J end by 1 base, with 18 bases between. CDR3 length: 16 residues. Germline V gene lookup returns CDR1 SQVTM and CDR2 ANQGSEA. The CDR3 loop reads CSVVPSPGWGTDTQYF. The CDR3, as DNA: TGCAGCGTTGTACCCTCCCCGGGGTGGGGCACAGATACGCAGTATTTT.

The chain couples TRBV10-3 to TRBJ1-4; TRBD1 might be the D (5 bases). The length of the CDR3 is 15 residues. Per germline, CDR1 ENHRY and CDR2 SYGVKD. Between the trimmed V and J ends, which lost 7 bases and 2 bases, there was a span of 14 bases. CDR3 coding DNA: TGTGCCATCAAATCCCATAAGGGGACTAATGAAAAACTGTTTTTT. Residues: CAIKSHKGTNEKLFF.

The chain recombines TRBV18 with TRBJ2-7; TRBD1 matches at 8 bases. V was pared by 0 bases and J by 7 bases, with 5 bases of the junction left unmatched. This CDR3 has 14 amino acids. Germline lookup yields CDR1 KGHSH and CDR2 LQKENI. CDR3 residues: CASSPPQGAGEQYF. CDR3 nucleotide sequence: TGTGCCAGCTCACCACCGCAGGGGGCAGGGGAGCAGTACTTC.

The rearrangement links TRBV7-9 to TRBJ2-7, with TRBD1 as a possible D gene (6 bases). V dropped 6 bases and J dropped 4 bases, with 13 bases sitting between them. CDR1 and CDR2 from the germline V gene are SEHNR and FQNEAQ (reference sequence). This CDR3 comprises 13 residues. The CDR3 bases are TGTGCCAGCAGGGACTCCAGGGGATACGAGCAGTACTTC. This encodes CASRDSRGYEQYF. Full variable domain (rest looked up from reference TRBV7-9 and TRBJ2-7): DTGVSQNPRHKITKRGQNVTFRCDPISEHNRLYWYRQTLGQGPEFLTYFQNEAQLEKSRLLSDRFSAERPKGSFSTLEIQRTEQGDSAMYLCASRDSRGYEQYFGPGTRLTVT.

The chain employs TRBV25-1 and TRBJ1-1; TRBD1 is a possible D gene (5 bases). V was trimmed by 3 bases and J by 3 bases, leaving 14 bases between them. Germline V gene lookup returns CDR1 MGHDK and CDR2 SYGVNS. CDR3 length: 15 amino acids. The CDR3 DNA reads TGTGCCAGCAGTGACAGGGACCAGCTGGACACTGAAGCTTTCTTT. Translating gives CASSDRDQLDTEAFF.